This T cell receptor (beta chain) was recorded in a study of blood T cells in healthy people across ages. For the study at large: Per two T cells, about one barcoded beta molecule was captured through template switching.

This clonotype showed up just a few times. Researchers isolated at least 6.5 million PBMCs per sample. With each sample, at least 5 micrograms of total RNA were extracted. Germline V gives CDR1 DFQATT, CDR2 SNEGSKA (reference sequence). The V gene lost 5 bases and the J gene lost 8 bases, with 9 bases spanning the gap. The CDR3 extends over 10 amino acids. The second PCR ran roughly 6 to 11 cycles with a sample-barcoded 5' primer and J-beta primers. TCRdb independently ran MiXCR on the 5' RACE reads; one entry per CDR3 protein. The sample lists approximately 1.5 million distinct CDR3 sequences; about 32% were seen once.

The rearrangement links TRBV20-1 to TRBJ1-1; D is uncertain. The TCR comes from a woman younger than 45 in good health. Sequencing was carried out using blood. The CDR3 sequence: CSAYDAEAFF. CDR3 nucleotide sequence: TGCAGTGCTTATGACGCGGAAGCTTTCTTT.